The 16 T cell receptor beta chains below all came from one sample that was sequenced in a study of blood T cell repertoires in COVID-19. Assay used: immunoSEQ multiplex PCR; TCRdb lists only in-frame clones, some missing. The data hold 280,000 or so clones, with roughly four fifths observed a single time. The sample taken for sequencing was peripheral blood. The source of these receptors is a woman in her fifties or sixties who had recovered from COVID-19.

The chain links TRBV6-2 or TRBV6-3 to TRBJ1-6, with D perhaps matching TRBD1 (5 bases). Germline CDR1 is MNHEY and CDR2 is SVGEGT. This CDR3 spans 15 amino acids. V was trimmed by 6 bases and J by 8 bases, leaving 17 bases between them. CDR3 sequence: CASSDGAMSDSPLHF. Written as DNA, the CDR3 is TGTGCCAGCAGCGATGGGGCGATGTCAGATTCACCCCTCCACTTT.

This clone was observed a single time. This rearrangement joins TRBV7-9 to TRBJ2-5, with TRBD2 matching over 8 bases. CDR3 length: 16 amino acids. Per the germline V gene, CDR1 is SEHNR and CDR2 is FQNEAQ (reference sequence). After removal of 5 bases from V and 1 base from J, the junction contained 9 bases not matched to a gene. CDR3: CASSQMASGFQETQYF. CDR3 bases: TGTGCCAGCAGCCAAATGGCTAGCGGGTTCCAAGAGACCCAGTACTTC.

The chain uses TRBV19 and TRBJ2-2; 8 nucleotides line up with TRBD1. Germline V gene lookup returns CDR1 LNHDA and CDR2 SQIVND (reference sequence). The length of the CDR3 is 15 residues. V was pared by 3 bases and J by 4 bases, with 4 bases of the junction left unmatched. CDR3 sequence (DNA): TGTGCCAGTAGTATGGTTACAGGGGGCACCGGGGAGCTGTTTTTT. Encoded protein: CASSMVTGGTGELFF.

The chain is built from TRBV28 and TRBJ2-7; D possibly corresponds to TRBD1 (5 bases). With 5 bases removed from V and 0 bases from J, the gap between germline ends came to 11 bases. Germline CDR1 is MDHEN and CDR2 is SYDVKM. CDR3 size: 14 residues. CDR3 in DNA: TGTGCCAGCAGTCCCGACAGTAGCTCCTACGAGCAGTACTTC. It specifies CASSPDSSSYEQYF.

The CDR3 spells CASSRGQGPLNTEAFF. In DNA form, the CDR3 reads TGTGCCAGCAGTCGCGGACAGGGGCCATTGAACACTGAAGCTTTCTTT. This sequence joins TRBV6-2 or TRBV6-3 and TRBJ1-1, with 9 bases lining up with TRBD1. With 5 bases clipped from V and 0 bases from J, the junction kept 7 bases outside the gene matches. CDR1 is MNHEY and CDR2 is SVGEGT in the germline V gene. The length of the CDR3 is 16 residues.

This clone was counted between two and nine times. The rearrangement joins TRBV19 to TRBJ1-5; 8 bases agree with TRBD1. The length of the CDR3 is 14 residues. In germline, CDR1 is LNHDA, CDR2 SQIVND (reference sequence). J was trimmed by 7 bases and V by 7 bases; bases with no gene match: 9. The CDR3 here is CASTPGQGRQPQHF. The CDR3 DNA reads as TGTGCCAGTACCCCCGGACAGGGAAGACAGCCCCAGCATTTT.

The rearrangement links TRBV6-5 to TRBJ1-1; unclear D gene. Trimming took 6 bases from V and 3 from J, leaving 11 bases between them. CDR1 and CDR2 from the germline V gene are MNHEY and SVGAGI. The CDR3 is 13 residues long. CDR3 nucleotides: TGTGCCAGCAGATCCTACGTGGACACTGAAGCTTTCTTT. Its translation is CASRSYVDTEAFF.

The chain carries TRBV5-6 and TRBJ2-1, with 8 bases lining up with TRBD1. There are 14 residues in the CDR3. Germline CDR1 and CDR2: SGHDT and YYEEEE. The V and J ends lost 3 bases and 10 bases, in that order; junction bases with no gene match: 9. CDR3 protein: CASSYLDRGVEQFF. DNA of the CDR3: TGTGCCAGCAGCTACCTTGACAGGGGCGTCGAGCAGTTCTTC.

This CDR3 is CASSYSGTGTLGYTF. The CDR3 DNA follows: TGTGCCAGCAGTTATTCCGGGACAGGGACTTTGGGCTACACCTTC. The chain is built from TRBV6-7 and TRBJ1-2, with 9 bases identical to TRBD1. TRBV6-7 is reported as an ORF; its role is uncertain. Trimming cost V 3 bases and J 8 bases; bases outside gene matches: 10. The CDR3 totals 15 residues.

The gene calls are TRBV6-2 or TRBV6-3 and TRBJ1-5; no clear D gene. Trimming pared 2 bases from V and 2 bases from J, leaving 10 bases between. Germline CDR1 MNHEY, CDR2 SVGEGT. The CDR3 is 15 residues long. The CDR3 sequence: CASSYGRERNQPQHF. CDR3 sequence (DNA): TGTGCCAGCAGTTACGGACGGGAACGCAATCAGCCCCAGCATTTT.

V and J are TRBV18 and TRBJ2-3; D is perhaps TRBD1 (5 bases). The CDR3 sequence is 16 residues long. The germline CDR1 and CDR2 sequences are KGHSH and LQKENI. The V and J ends lost 4 bases and 2 bases respectively, with 16 bases between them. The chain's CDR3 is CASSRTLAAATDTQYF. The CDR3 DNA follows: TGTGCCAGCTCACGGACATTAGCAGCCGCCACAGATACGCAGTATTTT.

The genes are TRBV4-1 and TRBJ2-3; 8 bases are shared with TRBD2. CDR1 and CDR2 from the germline V gene are MGHRA and YSYEKL. The CDR3 runs 16 residues. V lost 0 bases to trimming and J lost 3 bases; unmatched junction nucleotides: 5. The CDR3 is CASSQETAGGTDTQYF. DNA for the CDR3: TGCGCCAGCAGCCAAGAGACGGCGGGGGGTACAGATACGCAGTATTTT.

This sequence joins TRBV7-9 and TRBJ2-2; 9 positions match TRBD2. The CDR3 consists of 17 residues. Trimming cost V 1 base and J 4 bases; bases outside gene matches: 7. Germline V gene data show CDR1 as SEHNR and CDR2 as FQNEAQ (reference sequence). CDR3: CASSLGNSGRITGELFF. DNA of the CDR3: TGTGCCAGCAGCTTAGGAAATAGCGGGAGAATCACCGGGGAGCTGTTTTTT.

This chain links TRBV3-1 (or the pseudogene TRBV3-2) with TRBJ2-2, with 10 bases lining up with TRBD1. This CDR3 is 17 amino acids long. CDR1 is LGHDT and CDR2 is YNNKEL in the germline V gene (reference sequence). With 4 bases clipped from V and 6 bases from J, the junction kept 11 bases outside the gene matches. CDR3 residues: CASSPGPGQGTAGELFF. The CDR3 region has the DNA TGTGCCAGCAGCCCCGGTCCGGGACAGGGGACGGCCGGGGAGCTGTTTTTT.

The table lists this clone with a count of one. The chain joins TRBV7-8 to TRBJ2-3; 13 nucleotides agree with TRBD2. V was clipped by 3 bases and J by 0 bases; unmatched bases: 6. Germline values: CDR1 SGHVS, CDR2 FQNEAQ. CDR3 length: 18 amino acids. The CDR3 sequence is CASSLDSGLAGSTDTQYF. CDR3 bases: TGTGCCAGCAGCTTGGACTCGGGACTAGCGGGAAGCACAGATACGCAGTATTTT. Drawing the rest from reference TRBV7-8 and TRBJ2-3, the complete variable domain is GAGVSQSPRYKVAKRGQDVALRCDPISGHVSLFWYQQALGQGPEFLTYFQNEAQLDKSGLPSDRFFAERPEGSVSTLKIQRTQQEDSAVYLCASSLDSGLAGSTDTQYFGPGTRLTVL.

This clone was seen repeatedly, ten times or more. The chain recombines TRBV24-1 with TRBJ2-5; 12 nucleotides line up with TRBD2. V lost 7 bases to trimming and J lost 5 bases; unmatched junction nucleotides: 10. Germline values: CDR1 KGHDR, CDR2 SFDVKD. The length of the CDR3 is 16 residues. In DNA form, the CDR3 reads TGTGCCACCAGGAAGACTAGCGGGGGCCGGAGGGAGACCCAGTACTTC. It translates to CATRKTSGGRRETQYF.